This T cell receptor (beta chain) was retrieved from a study of T-cell reconstitution after alpha-beta-depleted transplantation in children (dated by TCRdb to the mid-2010s). Regarding the research as a whole: T-cell immune reconstitution after TCRalphabeta/CD19-depleted allogeneic hematopoietic cell transplantation in children was quantitatively tracked in the study by means of TCR repertoire profiling.

Its CDR3 holds 13 amino acids, cysteine through phenylalanine. Only CDR3 DNA remains: 39 bases, in frame from the first base. The V end gives up 7 bases and the J end 5 bases, leaving 6 bases in the junction not matched to a gene. The germline V gene encodes CDR1 LGHNT and CDR2 FRNRAP. Library preparation used PCR. TCRdb lists the instrument as Illumina HiSeq 2500. To normalize quantification of the TCRbeta repertoire, the TCR libraries were built with molecular barcoding that relied on unique molecular identifiers. TCRdb redid the processing of the public reads, applying fastp at Q25 and MiXCR, and retained in-frame beta chains. Rows are combined by CDR3 protein, so each entry shows the most common genes and DNA. This sample lists 200,000 to 250,000 distinct CDR3 sequences; around 25% were detected once. Together, the top ten hold over 2.5% of the sample. Read against the paper, the sample's treatment or condition label means: allogeneic hematopoietic cell transplantation with graft depleted of TCRalphabeta T cells and CD19 B cells. The transplant recipients were children given TCRalphabeta/CD19-depleted allogeneic hematopoietic cell grafts.

This clonotype was counted many times. Its cognate antigen has yet to be identified. No much larger clonotype is one base removed from it; base qualities were not supplied. The paper as a whole reports these results and caveats: Over the following months the frequencies of hyperexpanded clones went down, and after one year T-cell counts and TCRbeta diversity were mostly credited to newly produced T cells. In some patients, the high TCRbeta diversity seen at day 60 was put down to recipient T cells and intrathymic progenitors that had survived conditioning. Apparently early alphabetaT-cell count recovery about two months after transplant reportedly relied on only several hundred rapidly expanded clones derived from non-depleted graft cells.

Source: PBMCs, taken before TCRalphabeta/CD19-depleted stem cell transplant. The clonotype comes from a girl between 2 and 10 years old with Fanconi anemia, due to receive a stem cell transplant. In this chain, TRBV12-5 is recombined with TRBJ1-2, and 8 junction bases match TRBD1. The bases are TGTGCTAGTGTTCCGGGACAGGATTATGGCTACACCTTC. Translated, it gives CASVPGQDYGYTF.